This passage covers 5 T cell receptor beta chains from one sample sequenced in a study of OX40 agonist ivuxolimab in advanced cancers. This table comes from immunoSEQ multiplex PCR, and its TCRdb copy is limited to in-frame clones, with some not included. This sample has around 79,000 clones, with under 95% found just once. The source material was CD4+ or CD8+ T cells sorted from blood, sampled in a trial of the OX40 agonist ivuxolimab. These receptors came from an adult with an advanced solid tumor such as melanoma, head and neck, liver or kidney cancer.

The J gene is TRBJ2-7, the V gene TRBV18; D may be TRBD1 (5 bases). Germline CDR1 is KGHSH and CDR2 is LQKENI. The ends were cut back, 8 bases at V and 2 bases at J, with 10 bases in the middle. This CDR3 region has 12 residues. CDR3 sequence (DNA): TGTGCCAGCCGGGCACAGGCCTACGAGCAGTACTTC. Translating it yields CASRAQAYEQYF.

The chain is built from TRBV7-2 and TRBJ2-5; no definite D call. CDR3 length: 16 residues. V lost 4 bases and J 5 bases, leaving 20 bases between the germline ends. Per germline, CDR1 SGHTA and CDR2 FQGNSA. The CDR3 protein is CASSSLISRSGETQYF. In nucleotides, the CDR3 is TGTGCCAGCAGCTCCCTCATTTCGAGATCCGGGGAGACCCAGTACTTC.

This sequence joins TRBV27 and TRBJ2-3; D may be TRBD1 or TRBD2 (6 bases each). Germline V gene sequence: CDR1 MNHEY, CDR2 SMNVEV (reference sequence). V was pared by 5 bases and J by 0 bases, with 15 bases between. This CDR3 region has 16 residues. CDR3 bases: TGTGCCAGCAGTCCCTCTAGGGGGGAGAGCACAGATACGCAGTATTTT. It specifies CASSPSRGESTDTQYF.

The genes are TRBV5-5 and TRBJ1-5; 7 positions match TRBD1. Unmatched junction bases numbered 8, after V lost 2 bases and J lost 0 bases. CDR1 is SGHKS and CDR2 is YYEKEE in the germline V gene (reference sequence). The CDR3 has 17 amino acids. In DNA, the CDR3 is TGTGCCAGCAGCTTAGGGGACAGTCCATATAGCAATCAGCCCCAGCATTTT. Amino acids: CASSLGDSPYSNQPQHF.

The chain combines TRBV27 with TRBJ2-1; D might be TRBD1 or TRBD2, each matching 6 bases. The length of the CDR3 is 16 residues. The V and J ends lost 2 bases and 4 bases respectively, with 15 bases between them. Per germline, CDR1 MNHEY and CDR2 SMNVEV (reference sequence). The CDR3 is CASSLLGGGQYNEQFF. Here the CDR3 DNA reads TGTGCCAGCAGTTTACTCGGAGGGGGGCAGTACAATGAGCAGTTCTTC.